Below are 24 T cell receptor beta chains sequenced from a single sample in a study of PD-1 and CTLA-4 blockade in melanoma. TCRdb keeps only in-frame clones here, not all; method: immunoSEQ multiplex PCR. The sample lists approximately 33,000 clones; 80% to 95% were seen once. Sample: CD8+ T cells from peripheral blood, taken from a patient given anti-PD-1 treatment. The receptors derive from a human donor with melanoma.

The chain joins TRBV2 to TRBJ1-3; unclear D gene. CDR1 is SNHLY and CDR2 is FYNNEI in the germline V gene. Between the trimmed V and J ends, which lost 0 bases and 4 bases, there was a span of 13 bases. This CDR3 comprises 16 residues. CDR3 nucleotides: TGTGCCAGCAGTGAAGCGCTCGAGGGTTTAGGAAACACCATATATTTT. Residues: CASSEALEGLGNTIYF. The full variable domain, in which reference TRBV2 and TRBJ1-3 provide the parts outside the CDR3, is EPEVTQTPSHQVTQMGQEVILRCVPISNHLYFYWYRQILGQKVEFLVSFYNNEISEKSEIFDDQFSVERPDGSNFTLKIRSTKLEDSAMYFCASSEALEGLGNTIYFGEGSWLTVV.

The gene calls are TRBV7-9 and TRBJ2-2; D is uncertain. Germline CDR1 reads SEHNR; CDR2 reads FQNEAQ (reference sequence). V gave up 9 bases and J gave up 5 bases, with 10 bases separating them. The CDR3 runs 12 residues. CDR3 sequence (DNA): TGTGCCAGTGGGATGGGGACCGGGGAGCTGTTTTTT. Translating gives CASGMGTGELFF. The full variable domain, with the rest looked up from reference TRBV7-9 and TRBJ2-2, is DTGVSQNPRHKITKRGQNVTFRCDPISEHNRLYWYRQTLGQGPEFLTYFQNEAQLEKSRLLSDRFSAERPKGSFSTLEIQRTEQGDSAMYLCASGMGTGELFFGEGSRLTVL.

This chain uses TRBV7-3 with TRBJ2-3; 7 positions agree with TRBD1. The V gene's germline CDR1 is SGHTA and CDR2 FQGTGA. V lost 6 bases, J lost 3 bases, and 9 bases stayed unmatched. CDR3 length equals 15 residues. The chain's CDR3 is CASSFTGTVTDTQYF. As DNA, the CDR3 is TGTGCCAGCAGTTTCACCGGGACAGTTACAGATACGCAGTATTTT.

This chain links TRBV2 with TRBJ2-7, with unresolved D. The V end lost 6 bases, the J end lost 5 bases, and 14 bases lay between the germline ends. The CDR3 length is 13 residues. CDR1 and CDR2 from the germline V gene are SNHLY and FYNNEI. Here the CDR3 DNA reads TGTGCCAGCAGCCCCAGCGCGCCCCACGAGCAGTACTTC. Amino acid sequence: CASSPSAPHEQYF. Full variable domain (rest looked up from reference TRBV2 and TRBJ2-7): EPEVTQTPSHQVTQMGQEVILRCVPISNHLYFYWYRQILGQKVEFLVSFYNNEISEKSEIFDDQFSVERPDGSNFTLKIRSTKLEDSAMYFCASSPSAPHEQYFGPGTRLTVT.

The chain carries TRBV3-1 (or the pseudogene TRBV3-2) and TRBJ1-2; D call uncertain. Germline V lookup: CDR1 LGHDT, CDR2 YNNKEL (reference sequence). V was cut by 4 bases and J by 1 base, with 13 bases left in between. The CDR3 has 15 amino acids. CDR3 sequence: CASSPRTDLNYGYTF. CDR3 DNA sequence: TGTGCCAGCAGCCCCCGGACGGACCTTAACTATGGCTACACCTTC.

The V and J genes are TRBV27 and TRBJ1-5, with D perhaps TRBD1 (5 bases). Germline V gene data show CDR1 as MNHEY and CDR2 as SMNVEV (reference sequence). Between the trimmed V and J ends, which lost 6 bases and 6 bases, there was a span of 12 bases. The CDR3 runs to 13 residues. The CDR3 nucleotides are TGTGCCAGCAGCCACCAGCAGGGTCAGCCCCAGCATTTT. Its translation is CASSHQQGQPQHF.

The chain uses TRBV6-5 and TRBJ2-1; D perhaps matches TRBD2 (6 bases). V was shortened by 8 bases and J by 1 base, with 12 bases between the two germline ends. This CDR3 comprises 14 residues. Germline V gene lookup returns CDR1 MNHEY and CDR2 SVGAGI. CDR3: CASLRDLSYNEQFF. CDR3 DNA: TGTGCCAGCTTACGGGACTTATCCTACAATGAGCAGTTCTTC.

This chain links TRBV7-9 with TRBJ2-1; D uncertain. The germline V gene has CDR1 SEHNR and CDR2 FQNEAQ (reference sequence). The V end lost 4 bases, the J end lost 2 bases, and 12 bases lay between the germline ends. The CDR3 runs to 15 residues. CDR3 DNA: TGTGCCAGCAGCTCCCTAGAAGAGCCCTACAATGAGCAGTTCTTC. As protein: CASSSLEEPYNEQFF.

The rearrangement links TRBV10-3 to TRBJ1-1; 7 bases fit TRBD1. Trimming took 6 bases from V and 1 from J; bases not matched to a gene: 5. The length of the CDR3 is 14 residues. Germline CDR1 and CDR2: ENHRY and SYGVKD. The CDR3 sequence is CAIRQTGSNTEAFF. CDR3 nucleotide sequence: TGTGCCATCAGACAGACAGGGTCGAACACTGAAGCTTTCTTT.

The J gene is TRBJ1-1, the V gene TRBV30; D gene uncertain. Trimming removed 3 bases from V and 4 bases from J, with 3 bases in between. This CDR3 is 10 amino acids long. Germline V gene sequence: CDR1 GTSNPN, CDR2 SVGIG (reference sequence). CDR3 in DNA: TGTGCCTGGAGGGTCACTGAAGCTTTCTTT. Amino acids: CAWRVTEAFF.

The chain joins TRBV28 to TRBJ1-1; a possible D gene is TRBD1 (6 bases). The CDR3 contains 13 residues. Germline loops: CDR1 MDHEN, CDR2 SYDVKM. The CDR3 loop is CAGRGREDTEAFF. CDR3 nucleotides: TGTGCGGGCCGGGGGCGCGAGGACACTGAAGCTTTCTTT.

The chain is built from TRBV5-4 and TRBJ2-5, with D perhaps matching TRBD2 (6 bases). This CDR3 region has 14 residues. V was clipped by 4 bases and J by 8 bases, with 18 bases between them. CDR1 and CDR2 from the germline V gene are SGHNT and YYREEE (reference sequence). The CDR3, as DNA: TGTGCCAGCAGCCGGGACTCCTGGGGGAATACCCAGTACTTC. Translated: CASSRDSWGNTQYF.

The genes are TRBV7-8 and TRBJ1-1, with D perhaps TRBD1 (6 bases). The CDR3 consists of 15 residues. Trimming took 4 bases from V and 0 from J, leaving 12 bases between them. CDR1 is SGHVS, CDR2 FQNEAQ, per germline. This CDR3 reads CASSSLRQVNTEAFF. For the CDR3, the DNA is TGTGCCAGCAGCTCTCTCCGACAGGTGAACACTGAAGCTTTCTTT.

The gene calls are TRBV19 and TRBJ2-5, with D tentatively TRBD1 (5 bases). In germline, CDR1 is LNHDA, CDR2 SQIVND (reference sequence). The CDR3 consists of 13 residues. V was cut by 4 bases and J by 0 bases, with 6 bases left in between. The CDR3 here is CASSNRNQETQYF. The DNA for the CDR3 is TGTGCCAGTAGTAACAGGAACCAAGAGACCCAGTACTTC.

There are a few counts of this clone. The CDR3 is CASSSGPVYEQYF. DNA for the CDR3: TGTGCCAGCAGCTCAGGACCAGTCTACGAGCAGTACTTC. J is TRBJ2-7 and V is TRBV7-9; D remains ambiguous. Germline CDR1 reads SEHNR; CDR2 reads FQNEAQ (reference sequence). The CDR3 runs to 13 residues. V lost 4 bases and J lost 3, with 10 bases in between.

This chain joins TRBV27 and TRBJ2-1; TRBD2 aligns across 11 bases. CDR1 is MNHEY and CDR2 is SMNVEV in the germline V gene (reference sequence). V lost 5 bases and J lost 10; bases outside the gene matches: 10. The CDR3 length is 15 residues. CDR3 protein: CASSPGLAEIWEQFF. CDR3 DNA: TGTGCCAGCAGTCCGGGACTAGCGGAGATATGGGAGCAGTTCTTC.

The gene calls are TRBV7-9 and TRBJ1-5, with D possibly matching TRBD1 (5 bases). Germline CDR1 and CDR2: SEHNR and FQNEAQ (reference sequence). The CDR3 has 17 amino acids. The germline V and J ends were trimmed by 0 bases and 4 bases, with 16 bases remaining between them. The CDR3 region is CASSLAGGDFWNQPQHF. CDR3 nucleotide sequence: TGTGCCAGCAGCTTAGCCGGCGGGGACTTCTGGAATCAGCCCCAGCATTTT. The complete variable domain, with remaining parts taken from reference TRBV7-9 and TRBJ1-5, reads DTGVSQNPRHKITKRGQNVTFRCDPISEHNRLYWYRQTLGQGPEFLTYFQNEAQLEKSRLLSDRFSAERPKGSFSTLEIQRTEQGDSAMYLCASSLAGGDFWNQPQHFGDGTRLSIL.

The rearrangement uses TRBV27 and TRBJ1-5; D perhaps matches TRBD1 (5 bases). The CDR3 has 14 amino acids. Germline V gene data show CDR1 as MNHEY and CDR2 as SMNVEV (reference sequence). V dropped 2 bases and J dropped 4 bases, with 9 bases sitting between them. CDR3 sequence (DNA): TGTGCCAGCAGTTTAGGGCCAGGGAATCAGCCCCAGCATTTT. Its translation: CASSLGPGNQPQHF.

The chain carries TRBV2 and TRBJ1-2; D remains unclear. Germline CDR1 SNHLY, CDR2 FYNNEI. This CDR3 is built from 10 residues. V lost 3 bases to trimming and J lost 7 bases, with 3 bases between them. The CDR3 sequence: CASSDGGYTF. CDR3 DNA: TGTGCCAGCAGTGATGGTGGCTACACCTTC.

The chain recombines TRBV19 with TRBJ1-4; D gene ambiguous. Germline-derived CDR1 and CDR2 are LNHDA and SQIVND (reference sequence). The CDR3 loop spans 14 amino acids. The V and J ends lost 2 bases and 5 bases respectively, with 9 bases between them. The chain's CDR3 is CASSIWGENEKLFF. DNA of the CDR3: TGTGCCAGTAGTATATGGGGAGAGAATGAAAAACTGTTTTTT.

This rearrangement joins TRBV6-6 to TRBJ1-1; tentatively, D is TRBD1 (5 bases). V was shortened by 5 bases and J by 8 bases, with 21 bases between the two germline ends. This CDR3 contains 15 residues. In germline, CDR1 is MNHNY, CDR2 SVGAGI (reference sequence). The CDR3 sequence: CASSHSGPGRTEAFF. In DNA, the CDR3 is TGTGCCAGCAGTCATTCTGGACCGGGGCGAACGGAAGCTTTCTTT.

The gene calls are TRBV9 and TRBJ2-2, with D unresolved. Germline-derived CDR1 and CDR2 are SGDLS and YYNGEE. Trimming stripped 4 bases from V and 5 bases from J, with 6 bases between. The CDR3 spans 12 residues. The CDR3 sequence is CASSRETGELFF. The CDR3 coding sequence is TGTGCCAGCAGCAGGGAAACCGGGGAGCTGTTTTTT.

The chain employs TRBV6-1 and TRBJ2-4; unclear D gene. Looked up from germline, CDR1 is MNHNS and CDR2 is SASEGT. The V end lost 3 bases, the J end lost 5 bases, and 5 bases lay between the germline ends. CDR3 size: 12 residues. The CDR3 sequence: CASSDSENIQYF. CDR3 bases: TGTGCCAGCAGTGATAGTGAAAACATTCAGTACTTC.

V usage is TRBV30 and J usage is TRBJ1-3; D remains unclear. The germline V and J ends were trimmed by 6 bases and 0 bases, with 9 bases remaining between them. CDR1 is GTSNPN and CDR2 is SVGIG in the germline V gene (reference sequence). The CDR3 is 13 amino acids. The CDR3: CACDRVSGNTIYF. CDR3 DNA: TGTGCCTGCGACCGAGTCTCTGGAAACACCATATATTTT.